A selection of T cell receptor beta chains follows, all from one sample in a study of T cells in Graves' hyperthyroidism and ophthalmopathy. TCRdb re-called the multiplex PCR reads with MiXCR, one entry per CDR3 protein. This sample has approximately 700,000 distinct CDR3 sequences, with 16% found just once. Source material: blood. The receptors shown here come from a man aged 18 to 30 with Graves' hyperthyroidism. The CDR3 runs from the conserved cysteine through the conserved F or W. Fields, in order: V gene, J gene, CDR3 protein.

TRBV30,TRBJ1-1,CAWSVRDPLNTEAFF
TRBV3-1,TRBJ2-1,CASSQVPNEQFF
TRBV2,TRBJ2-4,CASSRSGSTKNIQYF
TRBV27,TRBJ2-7,CASSLLGGGYEQYF
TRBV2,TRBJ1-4,CASSDRATNEKLFF
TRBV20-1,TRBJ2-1,CSARRPDTSGNNEQFF
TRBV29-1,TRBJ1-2,CSVEYTGDPYGYTF
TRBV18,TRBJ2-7,CASSLTWTGDSYEQYF
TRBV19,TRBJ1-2,CASSIAAAGGPYGYTF
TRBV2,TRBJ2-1,CASGGLNNEQFF
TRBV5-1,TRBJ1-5,CASSLEGSQPQHF
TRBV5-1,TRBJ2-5,CASSLAVGRGQETQYF
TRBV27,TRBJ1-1,CASKRAGTTINTEAFF
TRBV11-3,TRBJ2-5,CASRSQQGWKTQYF
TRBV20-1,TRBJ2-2,CSARRQGNTGELFF
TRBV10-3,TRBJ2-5,CAISESTPIPGWQETQYF
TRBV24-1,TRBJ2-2,CATGFGANTGELFF
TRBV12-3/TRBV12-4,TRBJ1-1,CASNFRDRGQRSEAFF
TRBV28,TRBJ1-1,CASSGAGVGDTEAFF
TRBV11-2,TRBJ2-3,CASRATEYTDTQYF
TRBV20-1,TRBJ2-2,CSAADRGNTGELFF
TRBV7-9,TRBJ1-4,CASSLVGLGGPTNEKLFF
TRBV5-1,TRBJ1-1,CASGREGNTEAFF
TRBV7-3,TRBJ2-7,CASSAGQGNEQYF
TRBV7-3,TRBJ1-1,CASSLNRGDTEAFF
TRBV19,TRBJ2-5,CASSARRGGETQYF
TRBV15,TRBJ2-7,CATSRDPRRGGVFSYEQYF
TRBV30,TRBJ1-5,CAWSRRGNQPQHF
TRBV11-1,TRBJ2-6,CASKPSHSGANVLPF
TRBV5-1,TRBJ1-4,CASSSGTGQDEKLFF
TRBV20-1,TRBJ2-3,CSAPDRGVDTQYF
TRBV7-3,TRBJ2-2,CASSTRDQTTGELFF
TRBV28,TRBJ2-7,CASSSPGRGYEQYF
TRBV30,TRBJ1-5,CAWRQGQGDQPQHF
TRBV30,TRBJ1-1,CAWSLGAEAFF
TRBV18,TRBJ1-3,CASSSSGAAGNTIYF
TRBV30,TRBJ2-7,CACRIGTSYEQYF
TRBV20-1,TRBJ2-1,CSARSTSGRDWNEQFF